Listed here is a single TCR beta chain. Its antigen is currently unknown. This record belongs to a study of T cells in localized non-small cell lung cancer. Sequencing used immunoSEQ multiplex PCR; TCRdb keeps in-frame clones, though not all of them. This table has about 72,000 clones, 70% to 90% appearing once. Broader study findings: The study found T cell clonality highest in uninvolved adjacent lung, above tumor. Heterogeneity within the tumor remains possible, as just one region underwent sequencing.

The germline V and J ends were trimmed by 6 bases and 6 bases, with 14 bases remaining between them. The CDR3 totals 14 residues. Germline CDR1 is MNHNS and CDR2 is SASEGT. The source was peripheral blood, collected before any cancer treatment. This sequence originates from a female donor at least 60 years old with stage I lung adenocarcinoma. The chain couples TRBV6-1 to TRBJ2-2, with a tentative D call TRBD2 (7 bases). The CDR3 protein is CASRPEGGAGELFF. CDR3 sequence (DNA): TGTGCCAGCAGACCAGAGGGGGGGGCCGGGGAGCTGTTTTTT.